This TCR beta chain was sequenced in a study of cytomegalovirus exposure and HLA in healthy donors. Broader study findings: An observed cluster of highly shared sequence variants was recorded as a likely sequencing artifact. The study dropped some indistinguishable V segments, TRBV6-2 and TRBV6-3 among them.

PCR amplification relied on 60 Vbeta primers (plus 13 Jbeta primers). TCRdb's copy holds only in-frame clones and misses some; the assay was immunoSEQ multiplex PCR. Altogether over 110,000 clones are present, roughly 80% being singletons, with the ten largest covering 3% to 4%. Points on this clone: As yet, its antigen is unknown.

CDR1 is KGHSH, CDR2 LQKENI, per germline. This CDR3 region has 13 residues. Source material: PBMCs. The receptor comes from a female donor in good health and CMV-seronegative. V is TRBV18 and J is TRBJ2-5; 7 bases are shared with TRBD1. The closer fit of TRBJ2-7 to the DNA end suggests the J call may be wrong. This CDR3 is CASSPPTGHEQYF. CDR3 coding DNA: TGTGCCAGCTCACCACCGACAGGGCACGAGCAGTACTTC.